The entry below describes one T cell receptor (beta chain). Its target is unknown. These data belong to a study of T cell repertoires in cytomegalovirus infection. About the study: CMV infection and matching HLA type were both indicated by public TCR beta signatures. Study-level points and caveats: Cumulative public TCR beta family frequency identified carriers of CMV plus the relevant HLA. The ex vivo response was dominated by HLA-C-restricted CMV-specific TCR beta clonotypes.

A single record per CDR3 protein comes from TCRdb applying MiXCR to the reads. The sample lists approximately 180,000 distinct CDR3 sequences, roughly 19% occurring once. Germline V gene sequence: CDR1 SNHLY, CDR2 FYNNEI. Trimming cost V 0 bases and J 8 bases, with 19 bases left between them. The CDR3 spans 17 residues. What was sequenced was PBMCs. The chain carries TRBV2 and TRBJ2-2, with D maybe TRBD1 (6 bases). This receptor was identified in a human donor in good health (CMV status not recorded). Some clones in this sample may be carry-over from other donors' samples. The CDR3 here is CASSEAALTGHLGELFF. In DNA form, the CDR3 reads TGTGCCAGCAGTGAAGCGGCCCTGACAGGTCATTTGGGGGAGCTGTTTTTT.